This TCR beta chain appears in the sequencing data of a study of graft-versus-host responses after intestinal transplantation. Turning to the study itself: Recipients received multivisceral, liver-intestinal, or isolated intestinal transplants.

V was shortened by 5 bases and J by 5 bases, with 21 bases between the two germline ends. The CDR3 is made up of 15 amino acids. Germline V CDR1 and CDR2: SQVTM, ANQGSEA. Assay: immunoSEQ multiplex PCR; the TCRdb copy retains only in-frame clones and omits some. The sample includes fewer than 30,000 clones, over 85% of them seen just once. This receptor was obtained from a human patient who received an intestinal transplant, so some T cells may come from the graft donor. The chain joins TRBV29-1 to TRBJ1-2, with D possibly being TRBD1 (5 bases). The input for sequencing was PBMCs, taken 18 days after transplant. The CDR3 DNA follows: TGCAGCGTTCATCCGGGGGGAGGAGACGTTTATGGCTACACCTTC. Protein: CSVHPGGGDVYGYTF.